The TCR beta chain under discussion was sequenced for a study of blood T cell repertoires in COVID-19 (dated by TCRdb to 2019 to 2021). Regarding the research as a whole: Collaborator samples came from the United States, Italy and Spain and covered acute and convalescent phases of COVID-19. The repertoires were released in a freely available public database intended as a resource for research on the immune response to SARS-CoV-2. A de-identified subject ID, COVID-19 status, age in years and sex were almost always included in the sample metadata. Deeply sampled blood TCRbeta repertoires from subjects exposed to, actively infected with, or recovered from COVID-19 were included in the dataset. The prospective study material was composed of cDNA or gDNA derived from T cells, B-cell-depleted T cells, or PBMCs. Where HLA class I and class II types were available, the types were taken from metadata supplied by the sample provider, not from assay-based typing. Samples were obtained from the ongoing ImmuneRACE study (first 160 participants) and from over 1,000 subjects provided by 6 global collaborators.

Findings and caveats that apply to the study as a whole: The amount of clinical and demographic metadata varied by source and participant and was provided uncurated.

Turning to this clone: The antigen it binds to is not known. No base qualities exist here, and no much larger clone lies one base off it.

Participants in the prospective study were enrolled through a virtual design, were aged roughly 18 to 90 years, and lived in some 24 United States geographic areas. In the prospective study, cohorts were assigned on the basis of participant-reported clinical history obtained from a screening survey and a study questionnaire. ImmuneRACE Cohort 3 recovered participants were defined by two consecutive negative NP/OP PCR tests, healthcare professional clearance, or symptom resolution. Each participant in the prospective study had whole blood, serum and a nasopharyngeal or oropharyngeal swab collected by mobile phlebotomists. Additional blood draws and questionnaires over an approximately two-month period could optionally be provided by prospective study participants. Before DNA extraction, prospective study blood samples were shipped either frozen or at room temperature. TCRbeta CDR3 regions were amplified from genomic DNA using the immunoSEQ Assay, a bias-controlled multiplex PCR. Per the authors' processing: Within the assay, amplification of reference gene primers was used to estimate how many nucleated cells each sample contained. To quantify the absolute abundance of each unique TCRbeta CDR3 rearrangement, sequence reads were collapsed and filtered. Productive Simpson clonality was computed per sample as the square root of Simpson's diversity index over productive rearrangements. TCRdb obtained this table from immuneACCESS and retained in-frame rearrangements with V and J assigned. These tables miss some clones; where compared with another copy, unresolved V genes account for less than half of the shortfall, and the remainder is unexplained. The DNA gave D and trimming, while V, J and clone size come from that table. Within this sample are over 250,000 clones, with about nine tenths of them counted one time only. The ten biggest clones cover roughly 3% of the sample.

The origin of this receptor is a young woman who had recovered from COVID-19. The sample taken for sequencing was PBMCs or T cells enriched from blood (not recorded which).

The CDR3 region: CAWSVQVGGTYEQYF. The bases read TGTGCCTGGAGTGTACAGGTTGGCGGGACCTACGAGCAGTACTTC. Here the chain combines TRBV30 and TRBJ2-7; TRBD2 is perhaps the D gene, given 6 matching bases. Taken from cysteine to phenylalanine, the CDR3 has 15 residues. Only CDR3 DNA remains: 45 bases, in frame from the first base. Relative to germline, V is 0 bases shorter and J is 2 bases shorter, with 14 bases between their ends. Via the germline V gene (reference sequence), CDR1 is GTSNPN and CDR2 SVGIG.